This T cell receptor beta chain was captured by sequencing in a study of blood T cell repertoires in COVID-19. On the study more broadly: Some COVID-19 samples were acute and others convalescent; all came from the United States, Italy and Spain.

As originally analysed: Nucleated cell number was recorded as an estimate derived from reference gene primer amplification. Method: immunoSEQ multiplex PCR; TCRdb's copy keeps in-frame clones and lacks some. The V and J calls and the clone size are those of that table, but D and trimming were determined from the DNA. The data hold just under 250,000 clones, with approximately 84% observed a single time. The CDR3 runs to 13 residues. The germline gives CDR1 MNHEY, CDR2 SVGAGI. V was clipped by 11 bases and J by 3 bases, with 16 bases between them. The source is a woman in her 30s who had recovered from COVID-19. The specimen was peripheral blood. This chain uses TRBV6-5 with TRBJ1-2; D not resolved. CDR3 sequence: CAVYRGAHYGYTF. The CDR3 DNA sequence: TGTGCCGTATATCGGGGTGCTCACTATGGCTACACCTTC.